This T cell receptor (beta chain) was retrieved from a study of blood T cell repertoires in COVID-19. For the study at large: From the United States, Italy and Spain came samples of acute and convalescent COVID-19.

As originally analysed: Amplification of reference gene primers provided the estimated nucleated cell counts. Assay: immunoSEQ multiplex PCR; the TCRdb copy retains only in-frame clones and omits some. D and trimming come from the DNA, and the V and J calls and clone size come from that table. The sample yields 200,000 or so clones, about 80% seen once. The CDR3 contains 14 residues. Trimming left V 5 bases short and J 2 bases short, with 12 bases between. Germline CDR1 and CDR2: SGHKS and YYEKEE (reference sequence). Participant-reported clinical history was the basis for cohort assignment. This chain uses TRBV5-5 with TRBJ2-3; perhaps TRBD2 as D (5 bases). The TCR was taken from a man in his forties who had recovered from COVID-19. The sample comprised PBMCs or T cells enriched from blood (not recorded which). CDR3 protein: CASSGLALTDTQYF. DNA of the CDR3: TGTGCCAGCAGTGGGCTAGCTCTCACAGATACGCAGTATTTT.